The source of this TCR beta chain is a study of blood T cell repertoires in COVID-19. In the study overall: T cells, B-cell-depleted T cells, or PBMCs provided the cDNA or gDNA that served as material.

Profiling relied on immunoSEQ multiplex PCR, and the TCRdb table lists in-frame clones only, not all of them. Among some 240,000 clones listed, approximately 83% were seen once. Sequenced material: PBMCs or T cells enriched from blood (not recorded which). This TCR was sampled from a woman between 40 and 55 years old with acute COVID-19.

CDR3 nucleotides: TGTGCCAGTAGCAAAAGAGGACAGCATGGGGCCAACGTCCTGACTTTC. Protein: CASSKRGQHGANVLTF. The V gene is TRBV19, the J gene TRBJ2-6; TRBD1 might be the D (6 bases). This CDR3 region has 16 residues. CDR1 and CDR2 (germline): LNHDA, SQIVND (reference sequence). The germline V and J ends were trimmed by 6 bases and 3 bases, with 15 bases remaining between them.